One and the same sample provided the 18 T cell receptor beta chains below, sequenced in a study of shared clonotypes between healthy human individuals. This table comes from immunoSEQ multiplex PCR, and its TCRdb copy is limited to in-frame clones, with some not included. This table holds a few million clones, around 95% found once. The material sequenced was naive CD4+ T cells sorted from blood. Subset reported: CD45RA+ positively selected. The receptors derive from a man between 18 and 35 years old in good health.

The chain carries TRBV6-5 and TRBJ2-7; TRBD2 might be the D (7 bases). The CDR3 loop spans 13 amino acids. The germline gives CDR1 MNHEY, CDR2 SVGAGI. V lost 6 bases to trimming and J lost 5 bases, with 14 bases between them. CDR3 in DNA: TGTGCCAGCAGGCCTGGGGGGGGCGACGAGCAGTACTTC. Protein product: CASRPGGGDEQYF.

For the CDR3, the DNA is TGTGCCAGCAGCTTGACTAGCGGGGGGGCATACGAGCAGTACTTC. As protein: CASSLTSGGAYEQYF. The chain links TRBV27 to TRBJ2-7, with 14 bases identical to TRBD2. The V and J ends lost 6 bases and 4 bases, in that order; junction bases with no gene match: 5. Germline CDR1 reads MNHEY; CDR2 reads SMNVEV (reference sequence). This CDR3 spans 15 amino acids.

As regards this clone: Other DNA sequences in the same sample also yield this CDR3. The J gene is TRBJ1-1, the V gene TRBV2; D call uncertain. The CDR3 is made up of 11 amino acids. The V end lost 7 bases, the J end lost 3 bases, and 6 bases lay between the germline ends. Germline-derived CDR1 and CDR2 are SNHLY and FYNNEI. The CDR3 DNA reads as TGTGCCAGCAAAAGGGACACTGAAGCTTTCTTT. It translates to CASKRDTEAFF.

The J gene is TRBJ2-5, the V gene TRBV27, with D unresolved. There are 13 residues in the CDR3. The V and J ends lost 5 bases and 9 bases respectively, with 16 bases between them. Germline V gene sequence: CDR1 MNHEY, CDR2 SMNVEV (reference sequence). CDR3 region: CASSLLPGKAQYF. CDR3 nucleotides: TGTGCCAGCAGTCTGTTGCCTGGTAAGGCCCAGTACTTC.

The CDR3 coding sequence is TGTGCCAGCAGTAGGCAGGGTCCTTCGGAGACCCAGTACTTC. This gives the protein CASSRQGPSETQYF. This sequence joins TRBV25-1 and TRBJ2-5, with D possibly being TRBD1 (5 bases). Germline V gene lookup returns CDR1 MGHDK and CDR2 SYGVNS. CDR3 length: 14 amino acids. Trimming stripped 5 bases from V and 5 bases from J, with 15 bases between.

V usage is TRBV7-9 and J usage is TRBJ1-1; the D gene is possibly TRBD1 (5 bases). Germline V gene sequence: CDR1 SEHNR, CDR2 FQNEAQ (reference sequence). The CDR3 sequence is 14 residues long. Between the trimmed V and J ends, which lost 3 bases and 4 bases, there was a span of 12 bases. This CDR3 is CASSFSQGSTEAFF. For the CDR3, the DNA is TGTGCCAGCAGCTTTTCCCAGGGTTCCACTGAAGCTTTCTTT. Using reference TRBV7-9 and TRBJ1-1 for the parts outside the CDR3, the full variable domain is DTGVSQNPRHKITKRGQNVTFRCDPISEHNRLYWYRQTLGQGPEFLTYFQNEAQLEKSRLLSDRFSAERPKGSFSTLEIQRTEQGDSAMYLCASSFSQGSTEAFFGQGTRLTVV.

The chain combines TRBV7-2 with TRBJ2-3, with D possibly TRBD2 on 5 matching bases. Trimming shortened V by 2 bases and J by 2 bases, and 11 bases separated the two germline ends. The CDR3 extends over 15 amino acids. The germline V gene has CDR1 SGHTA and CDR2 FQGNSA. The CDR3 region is CASSLLTGDTDTQYF. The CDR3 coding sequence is TGTGCCAGCAGCTTACTGACCGGGGACACAGATACGCAGTATTTT.

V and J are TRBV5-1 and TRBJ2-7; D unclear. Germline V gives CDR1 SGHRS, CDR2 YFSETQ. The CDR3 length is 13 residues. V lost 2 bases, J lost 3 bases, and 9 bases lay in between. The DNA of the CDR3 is TGCGCCAGCAGCTTCGGACCAAACTACGAGCAGTACTTC. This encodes CASSFGPNYEQYF.

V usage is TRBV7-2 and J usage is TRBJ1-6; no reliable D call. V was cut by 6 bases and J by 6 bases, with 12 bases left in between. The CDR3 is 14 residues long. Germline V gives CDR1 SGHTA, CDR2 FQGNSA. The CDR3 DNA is TGTGCCAGCAGAAACCCGAACCCTAATTCACCCCTCCACTTT. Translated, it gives CASRNPNPNSPLHF.

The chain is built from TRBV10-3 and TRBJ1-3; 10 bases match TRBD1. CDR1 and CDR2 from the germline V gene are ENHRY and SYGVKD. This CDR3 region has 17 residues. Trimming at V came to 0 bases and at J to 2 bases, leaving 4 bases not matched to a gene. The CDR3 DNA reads TGTGCCATCAGTGAGTCCATCGGACAGGGGGCTGGAAACACCATATATTTT. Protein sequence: CAISESIGQGAGNTIYF.

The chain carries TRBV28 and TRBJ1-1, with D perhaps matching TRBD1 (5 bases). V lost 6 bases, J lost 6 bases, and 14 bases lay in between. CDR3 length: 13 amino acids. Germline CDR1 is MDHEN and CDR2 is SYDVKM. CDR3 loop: CASRTGAGAEAFF. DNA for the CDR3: TGTGCCAGCAGAACCGGGGCCGGGGCTGAAGCTTTCTTT.

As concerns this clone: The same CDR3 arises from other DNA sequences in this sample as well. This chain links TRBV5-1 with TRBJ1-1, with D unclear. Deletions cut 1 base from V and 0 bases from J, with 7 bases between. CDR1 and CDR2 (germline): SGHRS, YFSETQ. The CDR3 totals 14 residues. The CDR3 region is CASSLRGLNTEAFF. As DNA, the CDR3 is TGCGCCAGCAGCTTGCGAGGCCTGAACACTGAAGCTTTCTTT.

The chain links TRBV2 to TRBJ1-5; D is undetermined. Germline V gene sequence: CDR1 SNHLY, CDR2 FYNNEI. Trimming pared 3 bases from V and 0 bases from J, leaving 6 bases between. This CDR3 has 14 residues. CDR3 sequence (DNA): TGTGCCAGCAGTGATATACGTAGCAATCAGCCCCAGCATTTT. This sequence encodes CASSDIRSNQPQHF.

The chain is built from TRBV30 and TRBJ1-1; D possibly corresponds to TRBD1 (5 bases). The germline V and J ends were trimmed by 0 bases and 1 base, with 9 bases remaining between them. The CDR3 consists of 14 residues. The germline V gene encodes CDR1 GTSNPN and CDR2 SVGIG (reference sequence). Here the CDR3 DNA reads TGTGCCTGGAGTGTACAGGATGGGAACACTGAAGCTTTCTTT. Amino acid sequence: CAWSVQDGNTEAFF. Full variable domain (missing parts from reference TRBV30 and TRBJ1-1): SQTIHQWPATLVQPVGSPLSLECTVEGTSNPNLYWYRQAAGRGLQLLFYSVGIGQISSEVPQNLSASRPQDRQFILSSKKLLLSDSGFYLCAWSVQDGNTEAFFGQGTRLTVV.

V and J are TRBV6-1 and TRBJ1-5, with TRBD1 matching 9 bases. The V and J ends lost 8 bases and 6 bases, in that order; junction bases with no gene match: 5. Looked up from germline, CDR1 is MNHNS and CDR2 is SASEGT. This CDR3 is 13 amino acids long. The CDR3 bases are TGTGCCAGCCTACAGGGGGCGGGTCAGCCCCAGCATTTT. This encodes CASLQGAGQPQHF.

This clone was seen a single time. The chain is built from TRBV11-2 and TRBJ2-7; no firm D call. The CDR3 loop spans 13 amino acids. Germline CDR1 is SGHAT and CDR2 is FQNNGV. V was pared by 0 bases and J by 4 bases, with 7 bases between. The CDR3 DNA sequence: TGTGCCAGCAGCTTAGATATAGTATACGAGCAGTACTTC. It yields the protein CASSLDIVYEQYF. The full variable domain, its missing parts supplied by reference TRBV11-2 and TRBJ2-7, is EAGVAQSPRYKIIEKRQSVAFWCNPISGHATLYWYQQILGQGPKLLIQFQNNGVVDDSQLPKDRFSAERLKGVDSTLKIQPAKLEDSAVYLCASSLDIVYEQYFGPGTRLTVT.

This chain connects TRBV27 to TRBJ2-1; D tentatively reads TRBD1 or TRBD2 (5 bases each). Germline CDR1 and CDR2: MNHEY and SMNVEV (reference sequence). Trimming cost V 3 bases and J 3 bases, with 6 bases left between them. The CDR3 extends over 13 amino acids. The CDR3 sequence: CASSFGGYNEQFF. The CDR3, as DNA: TGTGCCAGCAGTTTTGGGGGCTACAATGAGCAGTTCTTC.

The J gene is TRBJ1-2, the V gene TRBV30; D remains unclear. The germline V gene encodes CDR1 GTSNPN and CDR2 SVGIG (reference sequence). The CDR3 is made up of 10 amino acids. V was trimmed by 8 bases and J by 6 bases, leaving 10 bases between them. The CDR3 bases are TGTGCCCAGTGGACTGATGGCTACACCTTC. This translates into CAQWTDGYTF.